The 16 T cell receptor beta chains listed next were all sequenced from one sample in a study of T cells after yellow fever vaccination. Using its own MiXCR run on the 5' RACE reads, TCRdb lists one record per CDR3 protein. The table lists hundreds of thousands of distinct CDR3 sequences, around 13% of them singletons. The starting material was CD4+ T cells sorted from PBMCs, obtained 15 days after the yellow fever booster vaccination. The receptor source for this set is a man aged 18 to 29 who received the YFV17D yellow fever vaccine.

The chain combines TRBV5-1 with TRBJ2-3; 13 bases line up with TRBD2. V was pared by 4 bases and J by 4 bases, with 3 bases of the junction left unmatched. The germline V gene has CDR1 SGHRS and CDR2 YFSETQ. This CDR3 spans 15 amino acids. The DNA of the CDR3 is TGCGCCAGCAGCCGGGGACTAGCGGGGCCAGATACGCAGTATTTT. Translated: CASSRGLAGPDTQYF.

The V and J genes are TRBV20-1 and TRBJ2-5; D may be TRBD2 (7 bases). The V end was cut by 6 bases, the J end by 2 bases, with 16 bases between. From germline, CDR1 is DFQATT and CDR2 SNEGSKA (reference sequence). This CDR3 comprises 14 residues. CDR3 bases: TGCAGTGCCCATAGGGGGGGGAGGCAAGAGACCCAGTACTTC. Amino acid sequence: CSAHRGGRQETQYF.

V gene TRBV28 combines with J gene TRBJ1-5, with a weak D call TRBD1 (5 bases). With 4 bases removed from V and 1 base from J, the gap between germline ends came to 14 bases. The CDR3 has 16 amino acids. The germline CDR1 and CDR2 sequences are MDHEN and SYDVKM. CDR3 DNA: TGTGCCAGCAGTTCCCTTGGGGGGAGGAGCAATCAGCCCCAGCATTTT. This codes for CASSSLGGRSNQPQHF.

The chain uses TRBV4-3 and TRBJ2-6; D might be TRBD1 (6 bases). Per the germline V gene, CDR1 is LGHNA and CDR2 is YSLEER. The CDR3 has 16 amino acids. With 3 bases removed from V and 0 bases from J, the gap between germline ends came to 9 bases. CDR3 in DNA: TGCGCCAGCAGCCAGGACAGTCCCTCTGGGGCCAACGTCCTGACTTTC. It translates to CASSQDSPSGANVLTF.

The table lists this clonotype with a few counts. This chain connects TRBV2 to TRBJ2-7; 8 nucleotides line up with TRBD1. With 5 bases clipped from V and 5 bases from J, the junction kept 5 bases outside the gene matches. Per the germline V gene, CDR1 is SNHLY and CDR2 is FYNNEI. The CDR3 has 13 residues. CDR3 nucleotides: TGTGCCAGCAGTCCGGACAGGGACCACGAGCAGTACTTC. This encodes CASSPDRDHEQYF. Variable domain in full (rest from reference TRBV2 and TRBJ2-7): EPEVTQTPSHQVTQMGQEVILRCVPISNHLYFYWYRQILGQKVEFLVSFYNNEISEKSEIFDDQFSVERPDGSNFTLKIRSTKLEDSAMYFCASSPDRDHEQYFGPGTRLTVT.

This clonotype was observed a handful of times. The rearrangement links TRBV7-9 to TRBJ2-2; no clear D. The V gene's germline CDR1 is SEHNR and CDR2 FQNEAQ (reference sequence). This CDR3 is 11 amino acids long. The V end lost 5 bases, the J end lost 9 bases, and 7 bases lay between the germline ends. The CDR3 sequence: CASSPARELFF. CDR3 sequence (DNA): TGTGCCAGCAGCCCCGCCCGGGAGCTGTTTTTT.

The table lists this clonotype with many counts. The V call is TRBV5-1, the J call TRBJ2-5; 8 bases agree with TRBD1. The V and J ends lost 3 bases and 5 bases, in that order; junction bases with no gene match: 6. This CDR3 is 14 amino acids long. CDR1 and CDR2 from the germline V gene are SGHRS and YFSETQ. As DNA, the CDR3 is TGCGCCAGCAGCTCCGGACAGGGCAGGGAGACCCAGTACTTC. Translation gives CASSSGQGRETQYF.

The table lists this clonotype with a few counts. The gene calls are TRBV7-9 and TRBJ2-7, with a weak D call TRBD1 (5 bases). Trimming removed 5 bases from V and 1 base from J, with 12 bases in between. Germline V gives CDR1 SEHNR, CDR2 FQNEAQ (reference sequence). The CDR3 spans 14 residues. The CDR3 reads CASSTDKISYEQYV. DNA for the CDR3: TGTGCCAGCAGCACGGACAAGATATCCTACGAGCAGTACGTC.

This clonotype was detected many times. The rearrangement uses TRBV15 and TRBJ1-3; D gene uncertain. Germline CDR1 LNHNV, CDR2 YYDKDF (reference sequence). The CDR3 extends over 14 amino acids. The V end was cut by 5 bases, the J end by 0 bases, with 8 bases between. This CDR3 is CATSGPGSGNTIYF. CDR3 bases: TGTGCCACCAGCGGACCGGGCTCTGGAAACACCATATATTTT.

The chain links TRBV20-1 to TRBJ1-1; D not certain. Germline assignment: CDR1 DFQATT and CDR2 SNEGSKA (reference sequence). The length of the CDR3 is 12 residues. The CDR3 DNA is TGCAGCCCATACGGGGATCTCACTGAAGCTTTCTTT. Its protein product is CSPYGDLTEAFF.

Concerning this clonotype: A read error is possible here, since a much larger clone lies one base away. The chain carries TRBV9 and TRBJ2-7; D gene unclear. CDR3 length equals 11 residues. Germline V gene sequence: CDR1 SGDLS, CDR2 YYNGEE. Trimming stripped 4 bases from V and 2 bases from J, with 4 bases between. CDR3 region: CASSPPYEQYF. Here the CDR3 DNA reads TGTGCCAGCAGCCCCCCCTACGAGCAGTACTTC.

V usage is TRBV11-2 and J usage is TRBJ2-5; no reliable D call. Germline assignment: CDR1 SGHAT and CDR2 FQNNGV. V was trimmed by 5 bases and J by 5 bases, leaving 9 bases between them. The CDR3 totals 12 residues. CDR3 DNA sequence: TGTGCCAGCAGCCTAAGGGCTGAGACCCAGTACTTC. Its protein product is CASSLRAETQYF.

The gene calls are TRBV20-1 and TRBJ1-1, with D unresolved. V lost 0 bases to trimming and J lost 0 bases, with 14 bases between them. Germline values: CDR1 DFQATT, CDR2 SNEGSKA (reference sequence). The CDR3 extends over 16 amino acids. The CDR3 here is CSARDIVGTMNTEAFF. CDR3 sequence (DNA): TGCAGTGCTAGAGATATCGTCGGCACCATGAACACTGAAGCTTTCTTT.

V gene TRBV11-2 combines with J gene TRBJ2-2; TRBD1 might be the D (5 bases). V dropped 5 bases and J dropped 4 bases, with 14 bases sitting between them. This CDR3 is 15 amino acids long. From germline, CDR1 is SGHAT and CDR2 FQNNGV. CDR3 in DNA: TGTGCCAGCAGCCCCCGCAGGGTAGGCACCGGGGAGCTGTTTTTT. Amino acids: CASSPRRVGTGELFF.

The sample holds one count of this clonotype. The rearrangement links TRBV4-2 to TRBJ2-7; 7 positions match TRBD1. This CDR3 has 15 amino acids. Germline CDR1 and CDR2: LGHNA and YNFKEQ. V shed 4 bases and J 3 bases; nucleotides not matched to a gene: 9. CDR3 nucleotide sequence: TGTGCCAGCAGCCGACCCGGGACAGAGGTCTACGAGCAGTACTTC. Its translation is CASSRPGTEVYEQYF.

V usage is TRBV30 and J usage is TRBJ1-4; 7 positions agree with TRBD1. The V segment lost 3 bases and the J segment 8 bases; nucleotides outside the gene matches: 9. The germline V gene has CDR1 GTSNPN and CDR2 SVGIG (reference sequence). The CDR3 covers 14 residues. This chain's CDR3 is CAWSRGTPREKLFF. The CDR3 DNA sequence: TGTGCCTGGAGCAGGGGGACGCCGAGAGAAAAACTGTTTTTT.